The T cell receptor (beta chain) described here comes from a study of siplizumab effects on memory and regulatory T cells. General study points: The average Treg-derived proportion among mappable alloreactive CD4+ clones was about 70% with siplizumab versus 26.9% in controls. Sequences below about 10^-5 frequency were poorly captured, limiting mapping of alloreactive clones. Roughly 80-96% of proliferating CD4+ or CD8+ clones lacked an assignable naive or memory phenotype.

With regard to this clone: Its matching antigen is unknown.

This CDR3 region has 14 residues. V lost 3 bases, J lost 0 bases, and 11 bases lay in between. The V gene's germline CDR1 is SQVTM and CDR2 ANQGSEA. Repertoires were generated with immunoSEQ multiplex PCR, while TCRdb's copy carries only in-frame clones and drops some. Of about 100,000 clones in the sample, 92% were seen once. The source of this sequence is a human donor in good health. This chain connects TRBV29-1 to TRBJ1-2, with D uncertain. Sequencing was done on a sample of CD4+ T cells sorted from blood. CDR3 residues: CSVDEGPANYGYTF. The CDR3 DNA reads as TGCAGCGTTGACGAGGGCCCAGCTAACTATGGCTACACCTTC.